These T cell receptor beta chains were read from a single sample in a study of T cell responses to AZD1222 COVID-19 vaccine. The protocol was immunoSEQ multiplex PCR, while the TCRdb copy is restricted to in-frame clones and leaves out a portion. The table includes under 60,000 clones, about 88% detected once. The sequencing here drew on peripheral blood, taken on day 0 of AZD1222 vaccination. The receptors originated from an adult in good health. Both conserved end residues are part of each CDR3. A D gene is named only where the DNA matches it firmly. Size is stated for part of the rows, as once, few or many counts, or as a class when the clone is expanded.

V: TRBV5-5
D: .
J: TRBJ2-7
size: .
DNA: TGTGCCAGCAGCCCGTCATTCGGATCCAACGAGCAGTACTTC
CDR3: CASSPSFGSNEQYF

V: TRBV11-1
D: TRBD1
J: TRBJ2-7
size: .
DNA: TGTGCCAGCAGCTTCGGACAGGGACTGTCCGAGCAGTACTTC
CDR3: CASSFGQGLSEQYF

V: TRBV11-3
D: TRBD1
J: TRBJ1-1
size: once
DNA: TGTGCCAGCAGCTTAAGGGGACAGGACCTAAACGATGAAGCTTTCTTT
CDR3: CASSLRGQDLNDEAFF

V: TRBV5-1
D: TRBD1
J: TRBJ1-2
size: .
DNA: TGCGCCAGCAGCTGGGGAGGACAGGGAGCTAACTATGGCTACACCTTC
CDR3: CASSWGGQGANYGYTF

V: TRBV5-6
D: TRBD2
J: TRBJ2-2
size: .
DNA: TGTGCCAGCAGCCTCATAGCGGGAGCGAGTACCGGGGAGCTGTTTTTT
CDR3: CASSLIAGASTGELFF

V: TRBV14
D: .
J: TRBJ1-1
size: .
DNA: TGTGCCAGCAGCCAGAGAGGTGGACCGGTGAACACTGAAGCTTTCTTT
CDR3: CASSQRGGPVNTEAFF

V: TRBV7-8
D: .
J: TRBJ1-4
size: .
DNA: TGTGCCAGCAGCTCTGACCGGCGGTGGGGTGAAAAACTGTTTTTT
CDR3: CASSSDRRWGEKLFF

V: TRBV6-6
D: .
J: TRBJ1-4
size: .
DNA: TGTGCCCTGAGGGGGGGTGAAAAACTGTTTTTT
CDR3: CALRGGEKLFF

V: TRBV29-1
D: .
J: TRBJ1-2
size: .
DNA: TGCAGCGTTCCCTTAGCAGAGTCTAACTATGGCTACACCTTC
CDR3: CSVPLAESNYGYTF

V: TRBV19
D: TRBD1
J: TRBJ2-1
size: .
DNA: TGTGCCAGTAGTACCTTACAGGGGAGCAATGAGCAGTTCTTC
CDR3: CASSTLQGSNEQFF

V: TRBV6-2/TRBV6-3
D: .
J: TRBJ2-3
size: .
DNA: TGTGCCAGCAGTTACTCGGTGGATACGCAGTATTTT
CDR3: CASSYSVDTQYF

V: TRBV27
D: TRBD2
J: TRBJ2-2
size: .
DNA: TGTGCCAGCAGTTTAATGGCTAGCGGGAGGGCAGTATTCGGGGAGCTGTTTTTT
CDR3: CASSLMASGRAVFGELFF